This TCR beta chain was documented in a study of cytomegalovirus exposure and HLA in healthy donors. Study as a whole: The 120 validation repertoires matched the roughly 700 first-cohort repertoires in platform, a later analysis reported. Study observations and caveats: Published work reported that the classifier diagnosed cytomegalovirus status with high specificity and sensitivity. A few CMV-associated chains were confirmed in vitro to be specific for CMV antigens. According to the study, around 180 TCR beta chains were cytomegalovirus-associated.

Sequenced by immunoSEQ multiplex PCR; TCRdb stores in-frame clones only, minus some. Of about 150,000 clones in the sample, about 88% were seen once. The V end lost 2 bases, the J end lost 9 bases, and 24 bases lay between the germline ends. The CDR3 spans 17 residues. CDR1 and CDR2 from the germline V gene are MNHNS and SASEGT. About this clone: Its cognate antigen is unknown.

Sequenced sample: PBMCs. The receptor was derived from a man aged 18 to 29 in good health and CMV-seropositive. This chain connects TRBV6-1 to TRBJ2-3; tentative D call: TRBD2 (5 bases). The CDR3 nucleotides read TGTGCCAGCAGTGAATCTAGCCGGGCCCGGGCCACATTGACGCAGTATTTT. Its protein product is CASSESSRARATLTQYF.